One and the same sample provided the 17 T cell receptor beta chains below, sequenced in a study of glioma-infiltrating T cells. The iRepertoire nested amplicon-rescue multiplex PCR amplified TCR alpha and beta CDR3s from RNA. TCRdb itself ran the multiplex PCR reads through MiXCR, one entry per CDR3 protein. The top ten hold under 6.5% of the sample, which has 160,000 or so distinct CDR3 sequences, under 55% seen once. The sequenced material came from glioma tissue, nonneoplastic brain tissue, or PBMCs (not recorded which). These receptors all come from a human donor with low-grade glioma or glioblastoma, undergoing nonglioma brain surgery, or in good health (not recorded which).

This clonotype was recorded once. A clone one base away is much larger, so this may be a read error. This chain joins TRBV20-1 and TRBJ1-6, with D uncertain. This CDR3 is built from 14 residues. V was clipped by 1 base and J by 6 bases, with 10 bases between them. Germline V gene lookup returns CDR1 DFQATT and CDR2 SNEGSKA (reference sequence). The CDR3 sequence is CSARGGLGNSPLHF. DNA of the CDR3: TGCAGTGCTAGAGGGGGTCTTGGTAATTCACCCCTCCACTTT.

Points on this clonotype: One end of the junction does not line up with germline, which may come from a read error. The chain carries TRBV7-2 and TRBJ1-5; D ambiguous. The CDR3 totals 14 residues. Germline CDR1 and CDR2: SGHTA and FQGNSA. CDR3 coding DNA: TGTGACAGCAGCTTAGTCGGCAGCGATAAGCCCCAGCATTTT. Translation: CDSSLVGSDKPQHF.

At least ten counts were recorded for this clonotype. CDR3 sequence reads: CASSEARGSNEQFF. The CDR3 coding sequence is TGTGCCAGCAGTGAAGCTCGAGGGAGCAATGAGCAGTTCTTC. The rearrangement uses TRBV2 and TRBJ2-1, with D perhaps TRBD2 (5 bases). V shed 0 bases and J shed 6 bases, with 9 bases lying between them. There are 14 residues in the CDR3. Germline CDR1 SNHLY, CDR2 FYNNEI. The entire variable domain, with the rest obtained from reference TRBV2 and TRBJ2-1, is as follows: EPEVTQTPSHQVTQMGQEVILRCVPISNHLYFYWYRQILGQKVEFLVSFYNNEISEKSEIFDDQFSVERPDGSNFTLKIRSTKLEDSAMYFCASSEARGSNEQFFGPGTRLTVL.

As for this clonotype: No conserved phenylalanine or tryptophan ends this CDR3, so it is likely a read error. The chain carries TRBV5-1 and TRBJ2-5; D is unresolved. Trimming took 0 bases from V and 5 from J, leaving 11 bases between them. This CDR3 has 14 residues. Looked up from germline, CDR1 is SGHRS and CDR2 is YFSETQ. CDR3 region: CASSLDNALETQYS. CDR3 coding DNA: TGCGCCAGCAGCTTGGATAATGCTCTGGAGACCCAGTACTCC.

The J gene is TRBJ2-4, the V gene TRBV6-2 or TRBV6-3; D possibly matches TRBD1 or TRBD2 (6 bases each). V lost 6 bases to trimming and J lost 5 bases, with 14 bases between them. This CDR3 has 14 amino acids. In germline, CDR1 is MNHEY, CDR2 SVGEGT. The CDR3 protein is CASRSTGAQNIQYF. CDR3 coding DNA: TGTGCCAGCAGGTCGACGGGGGCTCAAAACATTCAGTACTTC.

The chain uses TRBV6-2 or TRBV6-3 and TRBJ2-1, with D unresolved. V was clipped by 1 base and J by 5 bases, with 12 bases between them. The CDR3 runs to 15 residues. The germline V gene encodes CDR1 MNHEY and CDR2 SVGEGT. CDR3 residues: CASSYWVGRNNEQFF. For the CDR3, the DNA is TGTGCCAGCAGTTACTGGGTCGGCAGGAACAATGAGCAGTTCTTC.

The chain is built from TRBV29-1 and TRBJ2-5, with D tentatively TRBD1 or TRBD2 (5 bases each). Germline V lookup: CDR1 SQVTM, CDR2 ANQGSEA. The CDR3 sequence is 11 residues long. CDR3 amino acids: CSGTDQETQYF. The CDR3 bases are TGCAGTGGGACGGACCAAGAGACCCAGTACTTC.

There are many counts of this clonotype. The gene calls are TRBV28 and TRBJ1-4, with D perhaps matching TRBD1 (5 bases). Trimming removed 8 bases at V and 8 bases at J, with 15 bases between. The length of the CDR3 is 13 residues. Germline CDR1 and CDR2: MDHEN and SYDVKM. In DNA form, the CDR3 reads TGTGCCAGCCTCGGCGGCCGACAGGAAAAACTGTTTTTT. This translates into CASLGGRQEKLFF.

Ten or more counts support this clonotype. The chain employs TRBV7-2 and TRBJ2-1; 8 nucleotides line up with TRBD1. V lost 3 bases and J lost 10; bases outside the gene matches: 5. The V gene's germline CDR1 is SGHTA and CDR2 FQGNSA. The length of the CDR3 is 13 residues. The CDR3 nucleotides are TGTGCCAGCAGCTTGGACAGGGATAGGGAGCAGTTCTTC. This translates into CASSLDRDREQFF.

This clonotype was observed a handful of times. This may be a read error: a much more frequent sequence differs by one nucleotide. Since the CDR3 does not end with the conserved phenylalanine or tryptophan, this likely comes from a read error. The rearrangement links TRBV7-6 to TRBJ1-2; no firm D call. This CDR3 has 11 amino acids. The V and J ends lost 5 bases and 5 bases respectively, with 6 bases between them. Germline V gene data show CDR1 as SGHVS and CDR2 as FNYEAQ. The CDR3 DNA sequence: TGTGCCAGCAGCGATCGGTATGGCTACACCTTA. This gives the protein CASSDRYGYTL.

The rearrangement joins TRBV18 to TRBJ2-7, with 7 bases identical to TRBD2. V lost 11 bases to trimming and J lost 7 bases; unmatched junction nucleotides: 14. Germline V lookup: CDR1 KGHSH, CDR2 LQKENI. This CDR3 spans 13 amino acids. The CDR3 DNA reads as TGTGCCCGGACCGTGGTGAGGACTAGGGAGCAGTACTTC. The encoded protein is CARTVVRTREQYF.

Remarks on this clonotype: Because the CDR3 is missing its conserved closing phenylalanine or tryptophan, this is likely a read error. The rearrangement uses TRBV6-1 and TRBJ2-7; 9 bases fit TRBD1. Germline V CDR1 and CDR2: MNHNS, SASEGT. With 5 bases clipped from V and 3 bases from J, the junction kept 5 bases outside the gene matches. This CDR3 has 14 amino acids. The CDR3 reads CASSPRDRDYEQYL. In nucleotides, the CDR3 is TGTGCCAGCAGTCCCCGGGACAGGGACTACGAGCAGTACCTC.

On this clonotype: It may be a read error: a sequence one base away is much more abundant. The chain joins TRBV4-1 to TRBJ1-5; D not certain. V lost 0 bases to trimming and J lost 2 bases, with 14 bases between them. Germline CDR1 is MGHRA and CDR2 is YSYEKL. The CDR3 runs to 17 residues. For the CDR3, the DNA is TGCGCCAGCAGCCAAGAGGGAAGCCACTCGGGCAATCAGCCCCAGCATTTT. Translating it yields CASSQEGSHSGNQPQHF.

The chain has TRBV24-1 and TRBJ1-2; D remains ambiguous. The CDR3 is 12 residues long. CDR1 and CDR2 (germline): KGHDR, SFDVKD. This CDR3 reads CDTSARGYGYTF. The CDR3 nucleotides read TGTGACACAAGTGCACGGGGCTATGGCTACACCTTC.

This clonotype appeared many times. For the CDR3, the DNA is TGTGCCAGCAGCCAAGATCTGAATCCCTCCGAGATACCCTACGAGCAGTACTTC. It yields the protein CASSQDLNPSEIPYEQYF. This chain joins TRBV4-2 and TRBJ2-7; no clear D. Trimming pared 0 bases from V and 2 bases from J, leaving 20 bases between. Germline lookup yields CDR1 LGHNA and CDR2 YNFKEQ. The CDR3 spans 18 residues.

This clonotype has only a few counts. The V call is TRBV29-1, the J call TRBJ2-1; 10 bases fit TRBD2. This CDR3 is 14 amino acids long. V shed 2 bases and J 7 bases; nucleotides not matched to a gene: 5. Germline values: CDR1 SQVTM, CDR2 ANQGSEA. CDR3 region: CSVERTSGVNEQFF. The CDR3 bases are TGCAGCGTTGAACGAACTAGCGGGGTAAATGAGCAGTTCTTC.

This clonotype was detected a few times. The chain employs TRBV28 and TRBJ2-5; D is uncertain. The ends were cut back, 7 bases at V and 5 bases at J, with 14 bases in the middle. The CDR3 totals 13 residues. CDR1 MDHEN and CDR2 SYDVKM come from the germline V gene. The CDR3 reads CASKDPRGETQYF. CDR3 bases: TGTGCCAGCAAGGACCCGCGAGGTGAGACCCAGTACTTC.